Shown below are 26 T cell receptor beta chains from a single sample sequenced in a study of T cells in Graves' hyperthyroidism and ophthalmopathy. Authors of the study amplified TCR beta CDR3 regions from RNA transcripts. The HTBI primer set drove a first-round RT-PCR of the TCR CDR3. From the multiplex PCR reads, TCRdb called clonotypes with MiXCR, one entry per CDR3 protein. The sample includes about 640,000 distinct CDR3 sequences, around 21% of them seen just once. The sample was blood. The receptors here all came from a man aged 25 to 40 with Graves' ophthalmopathy.

This clonotype was detected a few times. The chain has TRBV20-1 and TRBJ1-6; TRBD1 might be the D (5 bases). Germline V gene sequence: CDR1 DFQATT, CDR2 SNEGSKA (reference sequence). The CDR3 length is 16 residues. Deletions cut 5 bases from V and 4 bases from J, with 18 bases between. CDR3 in DNA: TGCAGTGCTGATGACGGGACGAGGGGATATAATTCACCCCTCCACTTT. The encoded protein is CSADDGTRGYNSPLHF.

At least ten counts were recorded for this clonotype. This rearrangement joins TRBV28 to TRBJ2-1; tentative D call: TRBD1 (6 bases). The V gene lost 3 bases and the J gene lost 6 bases, with 12 bases spanning the gap. The CDR3 has 14 residues. The germline V gene has CDR1 MDHEN and CDR2 SYDVKM. CDR3 region: CASSLGRGPNEQFF. In nucleotides, the CDR3 is TGTGCCAGCAGTTTGGGCAGGGGCCCCAATGAGCAGTTCTTC.

CDR3 DNA sequence: TGTGCCAGCAGCGTAGGTCACAATCAGCCCCAGCATTTT. Encoded protein: CASSVGHNQPQHF. The chain links TRBV9 to TRBJ1-5; D is unclear. The CDR3 is 13 amino acids. CDR1 is SGDLS, CDR2 YYNGEE, per germline. Trimming shortened V by 0 bases and J by 3 bases, and 4 bases separated the two germline ends.

V and J are TRBV18 and TRBJ2-7, with TRBD2 matching 8 bases. Trimming removed 1 base from V and 2 bases from J; junction bases left unmatched: 10. This CDR3 is built from 17 residues. CDR1 and CDR2 from the germline V gene are KGHSH and LQKENI. For the CDR3, the DNA is TGTGCCAGCTCACCACGGACACGTACAGCGGGGGCCTACGAGCAGTACTTC. Amino acids: CASSPRTRTAGAYEQYF.

V is TRBV20-1 and J is TRBJ2-6, with D maybe TRBD2 (6 bases). V was pared by 0 bases and J by 0 bases, with 15 bases between. The CDR3 contains 18 residues. CDR1 is DFQATT, CDR2 SNEGSKA, per germline (reference sequence). The CDR3 region is CSARDSRAGSSGANVLTF. The CDR3 DNA follows: TGCAGTGCTAGAGATTCCAGGGCGGGAAGCTCTGGGGCCAACGTCCTGACTTTC.

V is TRBV25-1 and J is TRBJ1-1; the match to TRBD1 covers 7 bases. J gave up 4 bases and V 4 bases, and 9 bases lay outside the gene matches. This CDR3 has 15 residues. The V gene's germline CDR1 is MGHDK and CDR2 SYGVNS. CDR3 in amino acids: CASSARQGLGTEAFF. The CDR3 DNA follows: TGTGCCAGCAGTGCCCGACAGGGCTTGGGCACTGAAGCTTTCTTT.

The V call is TRBV30, the J call TRBJ1-2; no firm D call. The CDR3 length is 10 residues. Germline V CDR1 and CDR2: GTSNPN, SVGIG (reference sequence). The V and J ends lost 7 bases and 6 bases respectively, with 9 bases between them. CDR3 in DNA: TGTGCCTCCCGACCAGATGGCTACACCTTC. Translating it yields CASRPDGYTF. Looking up the rest from reference TRBV30 and TRBJ1-2 gives the full variable domain: SQTIHQWPATLVQPVGSPLSLECTVEGTSNPNLYWYRQAAGRGLQLLFYSVGIGQISSEVPQNLSASRPQDRQFILSSKKLLLSDSGFYLCASRPDGYTFGSGTRLTVV.

This rearrangement joins TRBV19 to TRBJ1-5; 10 bases agree with TRBD1. Unmatched junction bases numbered 9, after V lost 6 bases and J lost 4 bases. The CDR3 totals 16 residues. From germline, CDR1 is LNHDA and CDR2 SQIVND (reference sequence). CDR3 sequence: CASSRQGQGWNQPQHF. The CDR3 DNA reads as TGTGCCAGTAGCAGACAGGGACAGGGGTGGAATCAGCCCCAGCATTTT.

This clonotype was picked up a small number of times. The chain employs TRBV5-1 and TRBJ2-5; maybe TRBD2 (6 bases). Trimming took 3 bases from V and 2 from J, leaving 26 bases between them. The CDR3 is 19 residues long. The germline CDR1 and CDR2 sequences are SGHRS and YFSETQ. The DNA for the CDR3 is TGCGCCAGCAGCTGGGCAGCCCGTACGGCGGGACTGGAGCAAGAGACCCAGTACTTC. Translating it yields CASSWAARTAGLEQETQYF.

This clonotype was counted a few times. The V call is TRBV5-6, the J call TRBJ1-5; D is ambiguous. The V end lost 4 bases, the J end lost 9 bases, and 11 bases lay between the germline ends. The CDR3 has 12 amino acids. Per germline, CDR1 SGHDT and CDR2 YYEEEE. The chain's CDR3 is CASSAAGWPQHF. As DNA, the CDR3 is TGTGCCAGCAGCGCCGCAGGATGGCCCCAGCATTTT.

The chain employs TRBV6-1 and TRBJ2-1; D is unresolved. The CDR3 contains 17 residues. V gave up 4 bases and J gave up 1 base, with 17 bases separating them. Germline lookup yields CDR1 MNHNS and CDR2 SASEGT. For the CDR3, the DNA is TGTGCCAGCAGTGGCCTTACGGCAGAGAGTTCCTACAATGAGCAGTTCTTC. The encoded protein is CASSGLTAESSYNEQFF.

This clonotype was recorded many times. CDR3 protein: CASSQDQRREAFF. CDR3 DNA: TGCGCCAGCAGCCAAGATCAACGGCGGGAAGCTTTCTTT. This rearrangement joins TRBV4-1 to TRBJ1-1; no clear D. The CDR3 is 13 residues long. V gave up 0 bases and J gave up 8 bases, with 10 bases separating them. The germline CDR1 and CDR2 sequences are MGHRA and YSYEKL.

The rearrangement links TRBV3-1 to TRBJ2-1, with TRBD2 matching over 7 bases. Germline V lookup: CDR1 LGHDT, CDR2 YNNKEL (reference sequence). CDR3 length: 16 residues. V was pared by 0 bases and J by 2 bases, with 4 bases of the junction left unmatched. Here the CDR3 DNA reads TGTGCCAGCAGCCAAGAATTAAGCGGGGCCTACAATGAGCAGTTCTTC. Protein product: CASSQELSGAYNEQFF.

This clonotype was found many times. The V gene is TRBV19, the J gene TRBJ2-1; 7 nucleotides match TRBD2. Germline lookup yields CDR1 LNHDA and CDR2 SQIVND (reference sequence). J lost 4 bases, V lost 5 bases, and 14 bases had no gene match. The CDR3 runs 17 residues. CDR3 amino acids: CASSAGGGRRLYNEQFF. CDR3 DNA sequence: TGTGCCAGTAGTGCGGGCGGGGGACGGAGGCTTTACAATGAGCAGTTCTTC.

This clonotype has ten or more counts. The chain has TRBV5-1 and TRBJ2-2; 8 nucleotides align to TRBD1. Germline assignment: CDR1 SGHRS and CDR2 YFSETQ. Germline trimming cut 6 bases from V and 4 bases from J; bases unmatched to any gene: 8. The CDR3 is made up of 15 amino acids. CDR3 amino acids: CASTLSGTGTGELFF. As DNA, the CDR3 is TGCGCCAGCACCCTGAGTGGGACAGGCACCGGGGAGCTGTTTTTT.

This clonotype has a handful of counts. V gene TRBV7-2 combines with J gene TRBJ1-2; 7 bases align to TRBD1. The J segment lost 0 bases and the V segment lost 0 bases, leaving 7 bases of the junction unmatched. CDR3 size: 17 residues. Germline loops: CDR1 SGHTA, CDR2 FQGNSA. In nucleotides, the CDR3 is TGTGCCAGCAGCTTAGCCGTGGGACAGCAAGCTAACTATGGCTACACCTTC. Translation gives CASSLAVGQQANYGYTF.

This clonotype was detected many times. The chain recombines TRBV6-1 with TRBJ1-1; D remains ambiguous. V was shortened by 10 bases and J by 2 bases, with 14 bases between the two germline ends. This CDR3 is built from 13 residues. Germline V gene sequence: CDR1 MNHNS, CDR2 SASEGT. The CDR3: CATPAEVNTEAFF. The CDR3 DNA sequence: TGTGCCACCCCGGCGGAGGTAAACACTGAAGCTTTCTTT.

In this sample, this clonotype turned up a few times. This chain joins TRBV11-2 and TRBJ2-1; D perhaps matches TRBD1 (5 bases). V was trimmed by 4 bases and J by 4 bases, leaving 14 bases between them. CDR3 length equals 15 residues. Germline CDR1 is SGHAT and CDR2 is FQNNGV. The CDR3 protein is CASSSPPAGYNEQFF. CDR3 bases: TGTGCCAGCAGCTCTCCCCCTGCAGGGTACAATGAGCAGTTCTTC.

This clonotype was seen at least ten times. The chain carries TRBV11-2 and TRBJ2-3; no clear D gene. Germline V CDR1 and CDR2: SGHAT, FQNNGV. Between the trimmed V and J ends, which lost 4 bases and 5 bases, there was a span of 7 bases. CDR3 length: 12 amino acids. CDR3 residues: CASSWARDTQYF. Written as DNA, the CDR3 is TGTGCCAGCAGCTGGGCGAGAGATACGCAGTATTTT.

The CDR3 region is CSARDADYNEQFF. The CDR3 bases are TGCAGTGCTAGAGACGCAGATTACAATGAGCAGTTCTTC. The V call is TRBV20-1, the J call TRBJ2-1; D ambiguous. This CDR3 spans 13 amino acids. The V end lost 0 bases, the J end lost 4 bases, and 7 bases lay between the germline ends. Germline V gene sequence: CDR1 DFQATT, CDR2 SNEGSKA (reference sequence).

J is TRBJ2-3 and V is TRBV28, with TRBD1 identical over 8 bases. Losses at the gene ends were 3 bases for V and 4 bases for J; bases not matched to a gene: 3. The germline gives CDR1 MDHEN, CDR2 SYDVKM. The CDR3 consists of 14 residues. The CDR3 reads CASSLQGAPDTQYF. CDR3 in DNA: TGTGCCAGCAGTTTGCAGGGGGCCCCAGATACGCAGTATTTT.

The genes are TRBV10-3 and TRBJ2-5; D is possibly TRBD1 (6 bases). V lost 2 bases, J lost 5 bases, and 15 bases lay in between. Per germline, CDR1 ENHRY and CDR2 SYGVKD. CDR3 size: 15 residues. The CDR3 nucleotides are TGTGCCATCAGTGAGCTCTGGGGGCCGCGGGAGACCCAGTACTTC. It translates to CAISELWGPRETQYF.

This clonotype turned up a few times. This chain joins TRBV6-1 and TRBJ2-7; TRBD2 aligns across 14 bases. The trim removed 10 bases at V and 3 bases at J, leaving 20 bases unmatched. Germline CDR1 MNHNS, CDR2 SASEGT. The CDR3 runs to 19 residues. Written as DNA, the CDR3 is TGTGCCACCCGGGACAGGTCGGGACTAGCGGGAGCGTTTTTCTACGAGCAGTACTTC. Encoded protein: CATRDRSGLAGAFFYEQYF.

The chain's CDR3 is CASSRGGTSGSTDTQYF. CDR3 sequence (DNA): TGCGCCAGCAGCCGAGGGGGGACTAGCGGGAGCACAGATACGCAGTATTTT. This sequence joins TRBV4-1 and TRBJ2-3, with 12 bases aligning to TRBD2. With V trimmed by 4 bases and J by 0 bases, 5 bases remained unmatched. The length of the CDR3 is 17 residues. Germline V gives CDR1 MGHRA, CDR2 YSYEKL.

The chain joins TRBV4-1 to TRBJ2-1; D gene unclear. This CDR3 is 15 amino acids long. Germline V gives CDR1 MGHRA, CDR2 YSYEKL. V was trimmed by 4 bases and J by 10 bases, leaving 20 bases between them. CDR3 nucleotides: TGCGCCAGCAGCCTGGAAGGGCCAGGAGCCTTAGAGCAGTTCTTC. Its translation is CASSLEGPGALEQFF.

This clonotype was recorded a few times. The rearrangement links TRBV2 to TRBJ2-1, with no clear D. Germline lookup yields CDR1 SNHLY and CDR2 FYNNEI. Deletions cut 2 bases from V and 10 bases from J, with 12 bases between. The CDR3 runs 13 residues. CDR3 amino acids: CASSEKAGREQFF. DNA for the CDR3: TGTGCCAGCAGTGAAAAGGCTGGCCGCGAGCAGTTCTTC.